This T cell receptor (beta chain) was documented in a study of T cells in Graves' hyperthyroidism and ophthalmopathy. About the study: Once the initial diagnosis was made, peripheral blood was obtained before any treatment.

Germline CDR1 and CDR2: MNHEY and SVGAGI. This CDR3 is built from 15 residues. V was cut by 3 bases and J by 0 bases, with 9 bases left in between. Ophthalmopathy patients all had a Clinical Activity Score of at least 3, a NOSPECS grade of at least 4 and disease under 3 months old. Not enrolled were patients with uncontrolled infection, other autoimmune disease, pregnancy or lactation. The diagnostic basis comprised clinical symptoms, serum thyroxine and TRAb, thyroid ultrasound and orbital computed tomography. This clonotype was seen repeatedly, ten times or more. Template material for amplifying TCR beta CDR3 regions consisted of RNA transcripts. TCR CDR3 underwent first-round RT-PCR with the HTBI primer set. From the multiplex PCR reads, TCRdb called clonotypes with MiXCR, one entry per CDR3 protein. The sample lists approximately 520,000 distinct CDR3 sequences, approximately 25% occurring once.

Sequenced sample: blood. The chain couples TRBV6-5 to TRBJ1-5; D is unresolved. This clonotype originated in a woman aged 30 to 39 with Graves' ophthalmopathy. CDR3 region: CASSYGPYSNQPQHF. In DNA, the CDR3 is TGTGCCAGCAGTTATGGACCATATAGCAATCAGCCCCAGCATTTT.